The clone carrying this T cell receptor (beta chain) was counted ten times or more. MiXCR was run by TCRdb on the reads, yielding one entry per CDR3 protein. This table holds 450,000 to 600,000 distinct CDR3 sequences, about 10% found once. The source of the sample is a study of T cell repertoires in cytomegalovirus infection. Looked up from germline, CDR1 is SGHDT and CDR2 is YYEEEE. The CDR3 runs 14 residues. V lost 4 bases and J lost 1, with 11 bases in between. The sequence was collected from a human donor in good health (CMV status not recorded). Some clones in this sample may be carry-over from other donors' samples. Material for sequencing was PBMCs. V is TRBV5-6 and J is TRBJ2-5; weak D call: TRBD2 (5 bases). Written as DNA, the CDR3 is TGTGCCAGCAGCCGTGGGCTAGCCCAAGAGACCCAGTACTTC. Translation: CASSRGLAQETQYF.